This T cell receptor (beta chain) comes out of a study of a mutant IDH1 vaccine in newly diagnosed glioma. Study at large: Vaccines were first given 4-6 weeks after radiotherapy alone, or with temozolomide cycles.

Germline V gene sequence: CDR1 SGHTA, CDR2 FQGTGA. The CDR3 spans 13 residues. V dropped 4 bases and J dropped 6 bases, with 10 bases sitting between them. Worth noting for this clone: Its target is unknown.

Sequenced by immunoSEQ multiplex PCR; TCRdb stores in-frame clones only, minus some. The sample contains 13,000 or so clones, around three quarters of which appear only once. The time point: week 47, end of study. It was 300 ug of mutant IDH1 20-mer peptide that made up each vaccine dose, given with topical imiquimod. Tumors from donors were new WHO grade 3 or 4 IDH1-mutant astrocytomas with ATRX loss. Material: PBMCs, obtained from a glioma patient whose treatment included an IDH1 peptide vaccine. The clonotype was recovered from a woman aged 40 to 49 with glioma. The V gene is TRBV7-3, the J gene TRBJ1-5; D perhaps matches TRBD1 (5 bases). CDR3 sequence (DNA): TGTGCCAGCAGCTCAGGGTTAGGTCAGCCCCAGCATTTT. Protein product: CASSSGLGQPQHF.